What follows is one TCR beta chain and its context. What this receptor recognizes is not known. No base-level quality is on record; no much larger clone is a single base apart. Whole blood was collected in K2EDTA tubes by collaborating institutions according to the institutions' own protocols. For TCRbeta analysis, collaborator samples were shipped as frozen whole blood, as isolated PBMCs, or as DNA extracted from either sample type. TCRbeta CDR3 regions were amplified from genomic DNA using the immunoSEQ Assay, a bias-controlled multiplex PCR. Processing in the source paper ran as follows. Nucleated cell counts per sample were estimated from amplification of reference gene primers within the assay. To quantify the absolute abundance of each unique TCRbeta CDR3 rearrangement, sequence reads were collapsed and filtered. Productive Simpson clonality was computed per sample as the square root of Simpson's diversity index over productive rearrangements. Entries here come from immuneACCESS through TCRdb and include only in-frame sequences with V and J called. Some clones fail to appear in such tables; in the studies checked, an unresolved V gene covers under half of the shortfall, and the cause of the remainder is unknown. The V and J calls and the clone size are those of that table, but D and trimming were determined from the DNA. A total of some 340,000 clones appear in this sample, 85% of them only once. Roughly 3.6% of the sample is taken by the ten largest.

The record originates from a study of blood T cell repertoires in COVID-19 (TCRdb year 2020). Study-wide context: The collaborator samples originated in the United States, Italy and Spain and spanned the acute and convalescent phases of COVID-19. The prospective study material was composed of cDNA or gDNA derived from T cells, B-cell-depleted T cells, or PBMCs. Deeply sampled blood TCRbeta repertoires from subjects exposed to, actively infected with, or recovered from COVID-19 were included in the dataset. A freely available public database, intended as a resource for researchers studying the immune response to SARS-CoV-2, is where the repertoires were released. Samples came from the ongoing ImmuneRACE study (first 160 participants) plus 1,254 subjects from 6 global collaborators. Nearly every sample came with metadata listing a de-identified subject ID, COVID-19 status, age in years and sex. HLA class I and class II types, where available, came from metadata supplied by the sample provider rather than from assay-based typing.

Results the study describes overall, beyond this receptor: How much clinical and demographic metadata was included differed by source and by participant, and the metadata was provided uncurated.

CDR1 and CDR2, per the germline V gene, are SGHDT and YYEEEE. Counted from cysteine to phenylalanine, this CDR3 has 15 amino acids. The CDR3 DNA has 45 bases and is translated from base 1. V loses 1 base at its end and J loses 8 bases; junction bases beyond the gene matches: 8. This TCR was sampled from a woman younger than 35 with acute or convalescent COVID-19. Rearrangement joined TRBV5-6 to TRBJ1-4; 7 central bases correspond to TRBD1. The sequenced sample consisted of peripheral blood. The CDR3 protein sequence reads: CASSLWTARGEKLFF. Read as DNA, the sequence is TGTGCCAGCAGCTTGTGGACGGCCAGGGGGGAAAAACTGTTTTTT.